The source of this TCR beta chain is a study of OX40 agonist ivuxolimab in advanced cancers. Measured with immunoSEQ multiplex PCR; TCRdb has only the in-frame clones, and not every one. This sample has tens of thousands of clones, with around 90% found just once. CDR3 length: 17 residues. V lost 5 bases and J lost 0, with 19 bases in between. Germline CDR1 is LNHDA and CDR2 is SQIVND (reference sequence). By share, this clone counts as medium-sized. Its antigen remains unknown. Whole-study findings and limits: Expanded clones were, on average, more numerous among CD8+ T cells than CD4+.

Sample: CD4+ or CD8+ T cells sorted from blood, taken in a trial of the OX40 agonist ivuxolimab. The sequence came from an adult with an advanced solid tumor such as melanoma, head and neck, liver or kidney cancer. This sequence joins TRBV19 and TRBJ1-2; D not certain. CDR3 region: CASSEQKKGPSNYGYTF. CDR3 bases: TGTGCCAGTAGTGAACAGAAAAAAGGACCGTCTAACTATGGCTACACCTTC.